This is a list of T cell receptor beta chains from one sample in a study of identical twins. Each CDR3 protein gets one entry after TCRdb re-called the 5' RACE reads with MiXCR. The table lists hundreds of thousands of distinct CDR3 sequences, more than 6.5% of them singletons. These data were also filed under a second study, of yellow fever vaccine responses in identical twins.

Sequencing input: memory (CD45RO+) T cells sorted from blood. The receptors here all came from a woman between 18 and 30 years old in good health. Both conserved end residues are part of each CDR3. D genes are given only for firm matches. Size is stated for part of the rows, as once, few or many counts, or as a class when the clone is expanded.

CDR3 DNA,CDR3 protein,clone size,V gene,D gene,J gene,CDR3 length
TGTGCCATCAGTGAGTCTAACCCCACTGAAGCTTTCTTT,CAISESNPTEAFF,NA,TRBV10-3,NA,TRBJ1-1,13
TGTGCCAGCAGTTTCGACTCATTTGGACGGTCCGCTAATGGCTACACCTTC,CASSFDSFGRSANGYTF,many,TRBV6-5,NA,TRBJ1-2,17
TGCGCCAGCAGCTTGGGTTACAGGTGGGACGGCTCAGATACGCAGTATTTT,CASSLGYRWDGSDTQYF,many,TRBV5-1,NA,TRBJ2-3,17
TGTGCCAGCGGACCTACGGGGTATACTGGAAACACCATATATTTT,CASGPTGYTGNTIYF,few,TRBV6-1,NA,TRBJ1-3,15
TGTGCCAGCAGCTCAAGGGACAGAGCAGGGAACACTGAAGCTTTCTTT,CASSSRDRAGNTEAFF,NA,TRBV7-9,TRBD1,TRBJ1-1,16
TGCAGTGCCTCACTCCGGGATCCGGGGGGCTATGGCTACACCTTC,CSASLRDPGGYGYTF,few,TRBV20-1,NA,TRBJ1-2,15
TGCAGTGCCCAGGGACAGGGGCGCAATCAGCCCCAGCATTTT,CSAQGQGRNQPQHF,NA,TRBV20-1,TRBD1,TRBJ1-5,14
TGTGCCAGCAGTCGCGGGATGGCGTACGAGCAGTACTTC,CASSRGMAYEQYF,few,TRBV6-1,NA,TRBJ2-7,13
TGCAGTGCTAGAGAAGGGGGCACAGGAGAAAAACTGTTTTTT,CSAREGGTGEKLFF,NA,TRBV20-1,TRBD1,TRBJ1-4,14
TGTGCCAGCAGCGGTGGGGGGAACACTGAAGCTTTCTTT,CASSGGGNTEAFF,many,TRBV9,NA,TRBJ1-1,13
TGTGCCAGCAGGGCAGCCGACGGGAACAATGAGCAGTTCTTC,CASRAADGNNEQFF,NA,TRBV11-1,NA,TRBJ2-1,14
TGTGCCAGCCGGGACAGGGAAATCTACGAGCAGTACTTC,CASRDREIYEQYF,few,TRBV2,TRBD1,TRBJ2-7,13
TGTGCCAGCAGCCAAGGGGGCGCGGGGGATGAAAAACTGTTTTTT,CASSQGGAGDEKLFF,many,TRBV4-2,NA,TRBJ1-4,15
TGTGCCAGCAGTTTGTCAGGGGGAGGAAACACCATATATTTT,CASSLSGGGNTIYF,NA,TRBV12-3/TRBV12-4,TRBD1,TRBJ1-3,14
TGTGCCAGCAGCCCTAGGGGGGGGACAGGGCGCGCTTTCTTT,CASSPRGGTGRAFF,few,TRBV7-2,TRBD1,TRBJ1-1,14
TGTGCCAGCAGTGATCCCGGACTAGCGGGATATAGAGACGAGCAGTACTTC,CASSDPGLAGYRDEQYF,NA,TRBV25-1,TRBD2,TRBJ2-7,17
TGTGCCGCCTTTGATTTGACCACATTAGCGGACACAAAGTATATATTAGAGGGGAGTCGGCAGTTCTTC,CAAFDLTTLADTKYILEGSRQFF,NA,TRBV24-1,NA,TRBJ2-1,23
TGTGCCAGCAGCTTGGGACTAGCGGGACGCTACGAGCAGTACTTC,CASSLGLAGRYEQYF,few,TRBV7-2,TRBD2,TRBJ2-7,15
TGTGCCAGCAGCTTAGCATTAGCGAGGAACAATGAGCAGTTCTTC,CASSLALARNNEQFF,many,TRBV7-9,NA,TRBJ2-1,15
TGCGCCAGCAGCTTGAGCCCTGGACAGGGCCGTATTTCTGAGCAGTTCTTC,CASSLSPGQGRISEQFF,many,TRBV5-1,TRBD1,TRBJ2-1,17
TGTGCCAGCAGCTTAGGCGGGACACGGGCTGGGACCCAGTACTTC,CASSLGGTRAGTQYF,NA,TRBV7-2,NA,TRBJ2-5,15
TGTGCCACCAGGGAAGAGGGGCATGAGCAGTTCTTC,CATREEGHEQFF,NA,TRBV24-1,NA,TRBJ2-1,12